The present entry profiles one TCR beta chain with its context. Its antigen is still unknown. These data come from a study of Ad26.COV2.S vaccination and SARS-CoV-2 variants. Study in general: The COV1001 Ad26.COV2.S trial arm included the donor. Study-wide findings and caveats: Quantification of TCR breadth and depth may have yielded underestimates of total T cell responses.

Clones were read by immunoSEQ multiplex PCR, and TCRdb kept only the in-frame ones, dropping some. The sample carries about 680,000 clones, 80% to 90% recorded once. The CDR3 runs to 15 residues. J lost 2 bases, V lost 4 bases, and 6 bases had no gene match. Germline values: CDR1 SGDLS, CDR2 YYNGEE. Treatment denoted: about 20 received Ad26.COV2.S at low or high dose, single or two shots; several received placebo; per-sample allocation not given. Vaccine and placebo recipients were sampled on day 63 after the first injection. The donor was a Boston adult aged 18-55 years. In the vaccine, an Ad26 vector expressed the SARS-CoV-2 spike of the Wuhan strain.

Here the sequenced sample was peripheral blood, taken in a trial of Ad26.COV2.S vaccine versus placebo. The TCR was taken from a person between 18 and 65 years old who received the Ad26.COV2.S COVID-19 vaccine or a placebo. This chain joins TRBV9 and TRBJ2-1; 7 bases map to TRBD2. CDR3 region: CASSPRAGAYNEQFF. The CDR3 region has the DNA TGTGCCAGCAGCCCCCGGGCGGGGGCCTACAATGAGCAGTTCTTC.